This T cell receptor (beta chain) emerged from a study of blood T cell repertoires in COVID-19 (dated by TCRdb to between 2020 and 2021). For the wider study: Collaborator samples came from the United States, Italy and Spain and covered acute and convalescent phases of COVID-19. The dataset comprised deeply sampled blood TCRbeta repertoires from subjects exposed to, actively infected with, or recovered from COVID-19. A de-identified subject ID, COVID-19 status, age in years and sex were almost always included in the sample metadata. The prospective study material was composed of cDNA or gDNA derived from T cells, B-cell-depleted T cells, or PBMCs. The repertoires were released in a freely available public database intended as a resource for research on the immune response to SARS-CoV-2. Where HLA class I and class II types were available, the types were taken from metadata supplied by the sample provider, not from assay-based typing. The samples were drawn from the first 160 participants of the ongoing ImmuneRACE study and from 950 to 1,500 subjects provided by 6 global collaborators. Broad study findings and their caveats: Clinical and demographic metadata were provided uncurated, with the amount varying by source and participant.

Collaborating institutions collected whole blood in K2EDTA tubes following their own protocols. Collaborator samples were shipped for TCRbeta analysis as frozen whole blood, isolated PBMCs, or DNA extracted from either sample type. Inclusive of the bounding cysteine and phenylalanine, the CDR3 is 14 residues long. Only the CDR3 part of the read is kept: 42 bases, read in frame from the first base. V is reduced by 8 bases and J by 1 base, leaving a spacing of 12 bases between them. Via the germline V gene, CDR1 is MNHEY and CDR2 SVGAGI. The immunoSEQ Assay, a bias-controlled multiplex PCR, was used to amplify TCRbeta CDR3 regions from genomic DNA. In the authors' own workflow: Within the assay, amplification of reference gene primers was used to estimate how many nucleated cells each sample contained. Sequence reads were collapsed and filtered to measure the absolute abundance of every unique TCRbeta CDR3 rearrangement. For each sample, productive Simpson clonality was calculated by taking the square root of Simpson's diversity index across productive rearrangements. Imported from immuneACCESS, the table was reduced by TCRdb to in-frame sequences with V and J called. These copies leave out some clones; in studies compared against another copy, an unresolved V gene accounts for under half, and the cause of the remainder is not known. Clonal size and the V and J genes are those of that table, whereas D and trimming came from the DNA. The sample table shows some 100,000 clones, and around 90% are seen once. The ten top clones hold over 7% of the sample.

Remarks on this clone: Its antigen is still unknown. Base qualities are not provided; no much larger clone lies one nucleotide away.

The sequence was obtained from a human donor in a cohort sampled during active COVID-19. This chain is built from TRBV6-5 and TRBJ1-5, with a tentative D gene TRBD1 over 5 matching bases. The specimen sequenced was peripheral blood. The CDR3 corresponds to CASSGGRSNQPQHF. The DNA reads TGTGCCAGCTCCGGGGGTCGGAGCAATCAGCCCCAGCATTTT.